This TCR beta chain was sequenced during a study of response to subunit inactivated influenza vaccine. CDR1 is DFQATT, CDR2 SNEGSKA, per germline (reference sequence). This CDR3 is 14 amino acids long. With V trimmed by 2 bases and J by 5 bases, 6 bases remained unmatched. TCRdb itself ran the RT-PCR reads through MiXCR, one entry per CDR3 protein. The table lists around 750,000 distinct CDR3 sequences, 21% of them singletons. Findings of the study overall: Few additional T cells are recruited per seasonal influenza vaccination, authors suggested.

This clonotype was counted a few times. The antigen is unknown. The chain carries TRBV20-1 and TRBJ2-7, with TRBD1 matching 10 bases. This material consisted of PBMCs from blood, taken 5 days after vaccination. The TCR was taken from a man aged 45-60 years who received an inactivated influenza vaccine. Here the CDR3 reads CSARRDRGFHEQYF. The DNA for the CDR3 is TGCAGTGCTAGAAGGGACAGGGGTTTCCACGAGCAGTACTTC.